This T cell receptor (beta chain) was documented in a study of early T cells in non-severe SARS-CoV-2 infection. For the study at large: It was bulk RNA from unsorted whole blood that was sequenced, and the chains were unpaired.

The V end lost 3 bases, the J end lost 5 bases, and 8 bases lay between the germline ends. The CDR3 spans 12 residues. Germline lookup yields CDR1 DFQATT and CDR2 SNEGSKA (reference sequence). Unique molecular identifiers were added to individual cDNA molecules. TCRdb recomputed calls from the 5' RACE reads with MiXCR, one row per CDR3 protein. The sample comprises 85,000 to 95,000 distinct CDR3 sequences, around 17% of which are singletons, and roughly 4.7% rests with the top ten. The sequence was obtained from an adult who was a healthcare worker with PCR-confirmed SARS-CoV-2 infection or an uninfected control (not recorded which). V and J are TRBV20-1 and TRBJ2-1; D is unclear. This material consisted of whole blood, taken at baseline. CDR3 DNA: TGCAGTGCTAGCTTCTCAAACAATGAGCAGTTCTTC. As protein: CSASFSNNEQFF.